Below, 19 T cell receptor beta chains from the same sample are listed, as sequenced in a study of yellow fever vaccine responses in identical twins. Each CDR3 protein gets one entry after TCRdb re-called the RT-PCR reads with MiXCR. The sample has 30,000 to 40,000 distinct CDR3 sequences, 60% seen once; the top ten hold around 5%. This material consisted of T cells from blood (PBMCs), unsorted or a sorted subset (not recorded which), taken before or after yellow fever vaccination (not recorded which). These receptors all come from a woman aged 18-29 years who received the yellow fever vaccine.

V gene TRBV24-1 combines with J gene TRBJ1-4; 10 bases are a match to TRBD1. V lost 2 bases, J lost 6 bases, and 2 bases stayed unmatched. The germline CDR1 and CDR2 sequences are KGHDR and SFDVKD. CDR3 length equals 15 residues. The CDR3 is CATSDSGQGYEKLFF. The CDR3, as DNA: TGTGCCACCAGTGATTCGGGACAGGGGTATGAAAAACTGTTTTTT.

This clonotype was picked up a small number of times. This chain connects TRBV10-3 to TRBJ2-1, with 7 bases matching TRBD1. This CDR3 spans 16 amino acids. CDR1 is ENHRY and CDR2 is SYGVKD in the germline V gene. Germline trimming cut 4 bases from V and 0 bases from J; bases unmatched to any gene: 6. The CDR3 sequence: CAISATGANSYNEQFF. As DNA, the CDR3 is TGTGCCATCAGTGCAACAGGGGCTAACTCCTACAATGAGCAGTTCTTC.

The V and J genes are TRBV19 and TRBJ1-5; D call uncertain. In germline, CDR1 is LNHDA, CDR2 SQIVND (reference sequence). The CDR3 has 12 residues. The V end was cut by 7 bases, the J end by 0 bases, with 4 bases between. The CDR3 here is CASTISNQPQHF. The CDR3 DNA sequence: TGTGCCAGTACCATTAGCAATCAGCCCCAGCATTTT.

The chain recombines TRBV7-9 with TRBJ2-2, with a possible D match to TRBD2 (5 bases). V lost 0 bases, J lost 5 bases, and 10 bases lay in between. Germline values: CDR1 SEHNR, CDR2 FQNEAQ (reference sequence). The CDR3 length is 15 residues. The CDR3 DNA follows: TGTGCCAGCAGCTTAGCGGGCAGACTAACCGGGGAGCTGTTTTTT. This translates into CASSLAGRLTGELFF.

The genes are TRBV4-2 and TRBJ1-2; a possible D gene is TRBD1 (5 bases). CDR1 and CDR2 (germline): LGHNA, YNFKEQ. The CDR3 length is 15 residues. The V and J ends lost 3 bases and 1 base respectively, with 12 bases between them. This chain's CDR3 is CASSHDSSINYGYTF. CDR3 nucleotides: TGTGCCAGCAGCCATGACAGCAGCATTAACTATGGCTACACCTTC.

The chain couples TRBV20-1 to TRBJ2-1; D gene ambiguous. There are 14 residues in the CDR3. The V end was cut by 3 bases, the J end by 0 bases, with 9 bases between. Germline CDR1 reads DFQATT; CDR2 reads SNEGSKA (reference sequence). This chain's CDR3 is CSARVSGSYNEQFF. DNA of the CDR3: TGCAGTGCTAGGGTCAGTGGCTCCTACAATGAGCAGTTCTTC.

V and J are TRBV18 and TRBJ1-1; perhaps TRBD1 as D (5 bases). The germline V gene has CDR1 KGHSH and CDR2 LQKENI. This CDR3 spans 18 amino acids. Trimming took 6 bases from V and 5 from J, leaving 28 bases between them. CDR3 amino acids: CASSSLVTPKGEGTEAFF. For the CDR3, the DNA is TGTGCCAGCTCCAGTTTGGTGACCCCCAAAGGAGAGGGGACTGAAGCTTTCTTT. The complete variable domain, with remaining parts taken from reference TRBV18 and TRBJ1-1, reads NAGVMQNPRHLVRRRGQEARLRCSPMKGHSHVYWYRQLPEEGLKFMVYLQKENIIDESGMPKERFSAEFPKEGPSILRIQQVVRGDSAAYFCASSSLVTPKGEGTEAFFGQGTRLTVV.

The chain couples TRBV11-1 to TRBJ2-7; D might be TRBD1 (5 bases). V lost 2 bases, J lost 6 bases, and 8 bases lay in between. The CDR3 is 12 residues long. From germline, CDR1 is SGHAT and CDR2 FQDESV (reference sequence). The CDR3 here is CASSLQGSEQYF. The CDR3 coding sequence is TGTGCCAGCAGCTTACAGGGTTCCGAGCAGTACTTC.

The V gene is TRBV7-6, the J gene TRBJ2-7, with a possible D match to TRBD1 (6 bases). CDR1 and CDR2 (germline): SGHVS, FNYEAQ. The CDR3 is 15 amino acids. V shed 5 bases and J shed 6 bases, with 20 bases lying between them. CDR3 DNA: TGTGCCAGCAGCGGATACAGGGCACGCGCTGTCGAGCAGTACTTC. Translation gives CASSGYRARAVEQYF.

The chain is built from TRBV13 and TRBJ2-2; D remains unclear. V was cut by 5 bases and J by 6 bases, with 13 bases left in between. Germline V gene data show CDR1 as PRHDT and CDR2 as FYEKMQ (reference sequence). The CDR3 totals 14 residues. CDR3 DNA sequence: TGTGCCAGCAGCCGCTCATCTGTCGCCGGGGAGCTGTTTTTT. It is translated as CASSRSSVAGELFF.

This chain uses TRBV3-1 with TRBJ2-7, with 8 bases that match TRBD2. The trim removed 0 bases at V and 0 bases at J, leaving 4 bases unmatched. The length of the CDR3 is 16 residues. The germline V gene has CDR1 LGHDT and CDR2 YNNKEL (reference sequence). In DNA, the CDR3 is TGTGCCAGCAGCCAAGATCTAACTAGCGGCTCCTACGAGCAGTACTTC. Its protein product is CASSQDLTSGSYEQYF.

The chain is built from TRBV11-1 and TRBJ1-2; D is ambiguous. Trimming removed 2 bases from V and 0 bases from J, with 13 bases in between. The CDR3 runs 16 residues. Germline CDR1 reads SGHAT; CDR2 reads FQDESV (reference sequence). The CDR3 nucleotides read TGTGCCAGCAGCTTATCCTCCTCAGGTTCTAACTATGGCTACACCTTC. Translated: CASSLSSSGSNYGYTF.

This clonotype was seen a handful of times. This sequence joins TRBV11-3 and TRBJ1-1, with 7 positions matching TRBD1. The J segment lost 0 bases and the V segment lost 4 bases, leaving 8 bases of the junction unmatched. This CDR3 is 16 amino acids long. CDR1 and CDR2 from the germline V gene are SGHNT and YENEEA. Here the CDR3 reads CASSYRGGRLNTEAFF. CDR3 DNA: TGTGCCAGCAGCTACAGGGGAGGTCGGCTGAACACTGAAGCTTTCTTT. Together with reference TRBV11-3 and TRBJ1-1, the CDR3 gives the full variable domain: EAGVVQSPRYKIIEKKQPVAFWCNPISGHNTLYWYLQNLGQGPELLIRYENEEAVDDSQLPKDRFSAERLKGVDSTLKIQPAELGDSAVYLCASSYRGGRLNTEAFFGQGTRLTVV.

The chain combines TRBV28 with TRBJ2-7; D not resolved. V was shortened by 2 bases and J by 6 bases, with 8 bases between the two germline ends. Germline V gene lookup returns CDR1 MDHEN and CDR2 SYDVKM. CDR3 length equals 12 residues. The CDR3 sequence: CASSLNNAEQYF. DNA of the CDR3: TGTGCCAGCAGTTTAAATAACGCCGAGCAGTACTTC.

V usage is TRBV4-1 and J usage is TRBJ2-2; maybe TRBD2 (6 bases). The ends were cut back, 3 bases at V and 4 bases at J, with 9 bases in the middle. The V gene's germline CDR1 is MGHRA and CDR2 YSYEKL. This CDR3 is built from 14 residues. CDR3 amino acids: CASSHFGGTGELFF. DNA for the CDR3: TGCGCCAGCAGCCACTTCGGGGGCACCGGGGAGCTGTTTTTT.

The rearrangement links TRBV6-5 to TRBJ1-6; D is unresolved. Trimming stripped 2 bases from V and 4 bases from J, with 6 bases between. The V gene's germline CDR1 is MNHEY and CDR2 SVGAGI. This CDR3 has 14 amino acids. DNA of the CDR3: TGTGCCAGCAGTTACCGGGTTTATAATTCACCCCTCCACTTT. As protein: CASSYRVYNSPLHF.

This clonotype occurred once. This sequence joins TRBV28 and TRBJ1-5; D is unresolved. Trimming took 4 bases from V and 0 from J, leaving 4 bases between them. CDR1 and CDR2 from the germline V gene are MDHEN and SYDVKM. CDR3 length equals 13 residues. This CDR3 reads CASSSSSNQPQHF. The CDR3 region has the DNA TGTGCCAGCAGTTCCTCTAGCAATCAGCCCCAGCATTTT.

This sequence joins TRBV28 and TRBJ2-1, with 7 nucleotides matching TRBD2. V lost 6 bases, J lost 3 bases, and 8 bases stayed unmatched. This CDR3 contains 15 residues. Germline loops: CDR1 MDHEN, CDR2 SYDVKM. The CDR3 is CASSDKRGLYNEQFF. The CDR3 DNA sequence: TGTGCCAGCAGCGATAAGCGGGGCCTCTACAATGAGCAGTTCTTC.

V usage is TRBV11-1 and J usage is TRBJ1-3; D ambiguous. The germline V gene has CDR1 SGHAT and CDR2 FQDESV (reference sequence). The CDR3 length is 16 residues. V was cut by 5 bases and J by 1 base, with 15 bases left in between. DNA for the CDR3: TGTGCCAGCAGCACAGTGCTGGCCGGTTCTGGAAACACCATATATTTT. It encodes CASSTVLAGSGNTIYF.